The 10 T cell receptor beta chains below all came from one sample that was sequenced in a study of T cells in women clearing cervical HPV infection. This table comes from immunoSEQ multiplex PCR, and its TCRdb copy is limited to in-frame clones, with some not included. The sample has some 30,000 clones; the top ten hold roughly 7.3%. The sample comprised blood buffy coat. Receptors originate from a woman aged 18-69 years with a cervical HPV16 infection that either progressed to CIN3+ or cleared (not recorded which).

Worth noting for this clone: In the same sample, other DNA sequences code for this CDR3. Partial CDR3 DNA: TGTGCCAGCTCACCGCCGACAGGTTATGGT. This codes for CASSPPTGYG. The CDR3, in full, reads CASSPPTGYGQYF. This chain links TRBV18 with TRBJ2-4; D might be TRBD1 (6 bases). The CDR3 goes on 3 residues after the read ends, and that part is filled in from the germline J gene. The CDR3 has 13 amino acids. Germline CDR1 is KGHSH and CDR2 is LQKENI.

Concerning this clone itself: The observed sequence ends 3 residues before the CDR3 terminus, with the missing tail filled in from the germline J gene. The gene calls are TRBV5-6 and TRBJ1-1; 7 nucleotides agree with TRBD1. The germline V gene encodes CDR1 SGHDT and CDR2 YYEEEE. The CDR3 loop spans 14 amino acids. This chain's CDR3 is CASSLGRQGLVAFF. The sequenced part of the CDR3 DNA is TGTGCCAGCAGCTTGGGCCGACAGGGACTAGTG.

As concerns this clone: The CDR3 is cut off 3 residues early in the read; its end comes from the germline J gene. The gene calls are TRBV7-8 and TRBJ1-2, with D perhaps matching TRBD1 (5 bases). This CDR3 contains 15 residues. Germline assignment: CDR1 SGHVS and CDR2 FQNEAQ. The CDR3 region is CASSRSTASTDTYTF. The DNA read from the CDR3 is TGTGCCAGCAGCCGATCGACAGCAAGCACAGATACC.

Concerning this clone: The CDR3 goes on 3 residues after the read ends, and that part is filled in from the germline J gene. This chain uses TRBV29-1 with TRBJ2-4, with D tentatively TRBD2 (6 bases). The germline V gene has CDR1 SQVTM and CDR2 ANQGSEA. The CDR3 covers 13 residues. The part of the CDR3 DNA that was read is TGCAGCGGAGTCATTGGGACTTTTGAGACT. Protein: CSGVIGTFET. The entire CDR3 sequence reads CSGVIGTFETQYF.

With regard to this clone: The sequence runs out 3 residues before the end of the CDR3; the remainder is reconstructed from the germline J gene. The V call is TRBV20-1, the J call TRBJ2-4; the D gene is possibly TRBD2 (6 bases). CDR3 length: 18 residues. Germline V gene sequence: CDR1 DFQATT, CDR2 SNEGSKA (reference sequence). Trimming pared 3 bases from V and 5 bases from J, leaving 26 bases between. CDR3 DNA (partial): TGCAGTGCTAGGGCTCTCGGGGTCAGGTTGACGGGGGAAAACATT. This codes for CSARALGVRLTGENI. The CDR3, in full, reads CSARALGVRLTGENIQYF.

In the case of this clone: The read stops 3 residues short of the end of the CDR3; the missing end is completed from the germline J gene. The chain recombines TRBV12-3 or TRBV12-4 with TRBJ2-1, with 7 positions matching TRBD1. V was pared by 5 bases and J by 6 bases, with 13 bases of the junction left unmatched. The CDR3 is 16 residues long. The CDR3 loop reads CASSRYTGARGNEQFF. The CDR3 bases that were read are TGTGCCAGCAGTCGGTATACAGGGGCAAGGGGCAATGAG.

Incomplete CDR3 DNA: TGTGCCAGTAGTGGGAGGGACCGGGACATCAACGAG. Protein product: CASSGRDRDINE. The whole CDR3 sequence is CASSGRDRDINEQYF. This chain joins TRBV19 and TRBJ2-7; D is possibly TRBD2 (7 bases). Read coverage stops 3 residues before the CDR3 terminus; the germline J gene supplies the remainder. Germline assignment: CDR1 LNHDA and CDR2 SQIVND (reference sequence). Trimming took 5 bases from V and 5 from J, leaving 19 bases between them. The CDR3 runs 15 residues.

A word on this clone: With the read ending 3 residues before the CDR3 end, the germline J gene is used to fill in that end. The chain is built from TRBV10-3 and TRBJ2-5; 8 bases align to TRBD2. CDR1 and CDR2 (germline): ENHRY, SYGVKD. After removal of 3 bases from V and 2 bases from J, the junction contained 5 bases not matched to a gene. This CDR3 has 15 amino acids. The part of the CDR3 DNA that was read is TGTGCCATCAGTGAACCCGGACTAGCTCAAGAGACC. Translated, it gives CAISEPGLAQET. The CDR3 reads in full as CAISEPGLAQETQYF.

CDR3 DNA, as far as it was read: TGTGCCAGTAGTATGTCGTCGGGTGAAGAGACG. Translation gives CASSMSSGEET. The whole CDR3 reads CASSMSSGEETQYF. This chain uses TRBV19 with TRBJ2-3; D not certain. From the germline J gene comes the end of the CDR3, since the read stops 3 residues before it. CDR1 and CDR2 from the germline V gene are LNHDA and SQIVND (reference sequence). The CDR3 consists of 14 residues.

A word on this clone: The read finishes 3 residues shy of the CDR3 end, and the germline J gene is used to complete it. J is TRBJ2-7 and V is TRBV20-1; maybe TRBD1 (6 bases). The ends were cut back, 0 bases at V and 5 bases at J, with 14 bases in the middle. The V gene's germline CDR1 is DFQATT and CDR2 SNEGSKA (reference sequence). This CDR3 comprises 14 residues. CDR3 amino acids: CSARDAQGLDEQYF. CDR3 DNA, as far as it was read: TGCAGTGCTAGAGATGCGCAGGGGCTGGACGAG.